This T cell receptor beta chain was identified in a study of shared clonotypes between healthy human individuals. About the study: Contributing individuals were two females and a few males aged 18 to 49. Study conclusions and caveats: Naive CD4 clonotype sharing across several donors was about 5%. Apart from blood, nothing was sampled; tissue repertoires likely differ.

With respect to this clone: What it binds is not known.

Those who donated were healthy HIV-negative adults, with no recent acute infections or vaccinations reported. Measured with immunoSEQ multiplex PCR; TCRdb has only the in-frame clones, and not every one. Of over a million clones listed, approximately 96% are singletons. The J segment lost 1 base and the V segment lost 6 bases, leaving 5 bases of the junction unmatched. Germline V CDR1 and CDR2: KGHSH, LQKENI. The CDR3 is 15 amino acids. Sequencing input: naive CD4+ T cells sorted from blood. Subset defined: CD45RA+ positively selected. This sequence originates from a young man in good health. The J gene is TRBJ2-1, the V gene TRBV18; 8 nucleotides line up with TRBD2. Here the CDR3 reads CASSGTRGSYNEQFF. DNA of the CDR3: TGTGCCAGCTCTGGGACTAGAGGGTCCTACAATGAGCAGTTCTTC.